This T cell receptor beta chain was found in a study of blood T cell repertoires in COVID-19. Germline V gene data show CDR1 as LNHNV and CDR2 as YYDKDF (reference sequence). The CDR3 sequence is 14 residues long. V lost 0 bases and J lost 6, with 9 bases in between. This clone was counted many times. TCRdb keeps only in-frame clones here, not all; method: immunoSEQ multiplex PCR. Of 470,000 or so clones listed, 75% to 90% are singletons. Specimen: peripheral blood. This chain links TRBV15 with TRBJ2-1, with a weak D call TRBD1 (5 bases). This clonotype was sampled from a human donor in a cohort sampled during active COVID-19. The CDR3: CATSRDPDSNEQFF. Here the CDR3 DNA reads TGTGCCACCAGCAGAGATCCCGACAGCAATGAGCAGTTCTTC.